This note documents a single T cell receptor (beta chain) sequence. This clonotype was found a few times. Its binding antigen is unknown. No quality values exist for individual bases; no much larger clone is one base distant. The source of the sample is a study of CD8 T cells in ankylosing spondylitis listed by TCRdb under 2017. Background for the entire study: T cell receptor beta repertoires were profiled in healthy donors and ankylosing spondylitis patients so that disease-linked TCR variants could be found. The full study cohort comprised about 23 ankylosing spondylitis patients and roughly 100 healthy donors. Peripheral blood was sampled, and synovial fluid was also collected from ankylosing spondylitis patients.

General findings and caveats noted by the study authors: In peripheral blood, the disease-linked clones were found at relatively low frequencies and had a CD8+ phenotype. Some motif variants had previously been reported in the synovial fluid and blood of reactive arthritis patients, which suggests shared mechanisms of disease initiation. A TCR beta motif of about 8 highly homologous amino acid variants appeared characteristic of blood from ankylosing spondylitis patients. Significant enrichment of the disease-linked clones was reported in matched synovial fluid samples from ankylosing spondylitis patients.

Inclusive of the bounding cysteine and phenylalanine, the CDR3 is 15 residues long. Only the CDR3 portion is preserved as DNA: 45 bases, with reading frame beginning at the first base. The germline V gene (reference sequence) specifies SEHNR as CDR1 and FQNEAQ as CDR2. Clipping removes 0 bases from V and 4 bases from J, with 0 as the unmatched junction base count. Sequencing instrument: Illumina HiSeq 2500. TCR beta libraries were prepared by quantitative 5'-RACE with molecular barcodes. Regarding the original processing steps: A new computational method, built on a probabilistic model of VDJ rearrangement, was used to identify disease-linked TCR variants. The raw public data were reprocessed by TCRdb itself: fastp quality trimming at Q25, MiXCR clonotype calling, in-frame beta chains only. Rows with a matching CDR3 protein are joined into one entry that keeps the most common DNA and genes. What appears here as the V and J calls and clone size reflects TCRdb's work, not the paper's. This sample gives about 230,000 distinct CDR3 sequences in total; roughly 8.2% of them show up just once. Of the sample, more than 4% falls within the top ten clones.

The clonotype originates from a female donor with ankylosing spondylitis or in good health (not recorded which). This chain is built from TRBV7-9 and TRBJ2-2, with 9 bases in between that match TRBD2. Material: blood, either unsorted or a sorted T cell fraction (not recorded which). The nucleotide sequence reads TGTGCCAGCAGCTTAGCGACTAGCGGCACCGGGGAGCTGTTTTTT. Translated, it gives CASSLATSGTGELFF.